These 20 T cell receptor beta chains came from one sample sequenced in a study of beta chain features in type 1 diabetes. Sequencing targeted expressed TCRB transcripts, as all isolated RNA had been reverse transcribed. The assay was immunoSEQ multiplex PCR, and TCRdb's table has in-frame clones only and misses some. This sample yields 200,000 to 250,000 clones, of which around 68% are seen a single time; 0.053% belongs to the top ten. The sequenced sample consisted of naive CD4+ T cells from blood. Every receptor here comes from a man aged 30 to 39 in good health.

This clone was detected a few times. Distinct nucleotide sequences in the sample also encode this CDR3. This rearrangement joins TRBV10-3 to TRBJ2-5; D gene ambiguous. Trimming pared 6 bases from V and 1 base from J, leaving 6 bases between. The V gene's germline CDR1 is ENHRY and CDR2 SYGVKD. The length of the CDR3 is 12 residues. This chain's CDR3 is CAIRGSQETQYF. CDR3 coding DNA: TGTGCCATCAGGGGGTCCCAAGAGACCCAGTACTTC.

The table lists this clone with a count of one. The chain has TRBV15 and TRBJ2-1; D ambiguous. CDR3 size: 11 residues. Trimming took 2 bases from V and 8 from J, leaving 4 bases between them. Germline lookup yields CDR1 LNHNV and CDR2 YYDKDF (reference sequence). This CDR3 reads CATSRPDEQFF. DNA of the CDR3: TGTGCCACCAGCAGACCAGATGAGCAGTTCTTC.

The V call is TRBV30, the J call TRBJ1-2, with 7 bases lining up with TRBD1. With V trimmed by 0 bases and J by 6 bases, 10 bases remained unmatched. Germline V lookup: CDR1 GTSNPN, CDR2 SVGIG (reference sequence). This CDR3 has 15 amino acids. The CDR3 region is CAWSVLEGGLNGYTF. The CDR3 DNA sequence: TGTGCCTGGAGTGTACTTGAAGGGGGCTTGAATGGCTACACCTTC.

The CDR3 sequence is CASSSRRGAGTGELFF. The CDR3 DNA reads TGTGCCAGCAGCTCTAGAAGAGGGGCGGGGACCGGGGAGCTGTTTTTT. The chain is built from TRBV7-2 and TRBJ2-2, with D possibly matching TRBD2 (6 bases). The CDR3 covers 16 residues. Germline values: CDR1 SGHTA, CDR2 FQGNSA. Trimming removed 4 bases from V and 5 bases from J, with 17 bases in between.

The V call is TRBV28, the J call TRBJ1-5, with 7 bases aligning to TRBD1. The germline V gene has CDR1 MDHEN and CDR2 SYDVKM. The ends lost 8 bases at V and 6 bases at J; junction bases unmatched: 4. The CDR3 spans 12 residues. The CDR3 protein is CASYEGAQPQHF. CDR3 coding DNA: TGTGCCAGCTACGAGGGGGCTCAGCCCCAGCATTTT.

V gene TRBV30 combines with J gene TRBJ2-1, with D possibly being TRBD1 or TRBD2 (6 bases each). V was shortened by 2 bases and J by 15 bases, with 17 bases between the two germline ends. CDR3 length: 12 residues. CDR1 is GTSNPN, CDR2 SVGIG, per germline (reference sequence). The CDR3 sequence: CAWSTLGGRGFF. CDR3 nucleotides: TGTGCCTGGAGTACCCTGGGGGGCCGAGGGTTCTTC. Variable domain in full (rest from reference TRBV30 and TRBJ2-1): SQTIHQWPATLVQPVGSPLSLECTVEGTSNPNLYWYRQAAGRGLQLLFYSVGIGQISSEVPQNLSASRPQDRQFILSSKKLLLSDSGFYLCAWSTLGGRGFFGPGTRLTVL.

DNA for the CDR3: TGCAGCGTTGAATCGGGTCCTCCCGGGGAGCTGTTTTTT. This translates into CSVESGPPGELFF. The rearrangement uses TRBV29-1 and TRBJ2-2; no reliable D call. Deletions cut 2 bases from V and 6 bases from J, with 10 bases between. Germline CDR1 reads SQVTM; CDR2 reads ANQGSEA. CDR3 length: 13 residues.

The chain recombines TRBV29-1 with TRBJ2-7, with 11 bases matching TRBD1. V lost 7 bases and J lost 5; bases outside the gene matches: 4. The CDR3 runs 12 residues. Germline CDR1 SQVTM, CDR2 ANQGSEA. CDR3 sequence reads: CSAWTGGNEQYF. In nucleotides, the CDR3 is TGCAGCGCCTGGACAGGGGGCAACGAGCAGTACTTC.

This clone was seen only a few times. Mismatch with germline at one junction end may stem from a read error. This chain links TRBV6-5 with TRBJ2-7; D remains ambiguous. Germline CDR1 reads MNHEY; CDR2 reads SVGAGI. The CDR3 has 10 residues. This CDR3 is CASSSFEASF. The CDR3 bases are TGTGCCAGCAGTAGCTTCGAGGCCAGCTTC.

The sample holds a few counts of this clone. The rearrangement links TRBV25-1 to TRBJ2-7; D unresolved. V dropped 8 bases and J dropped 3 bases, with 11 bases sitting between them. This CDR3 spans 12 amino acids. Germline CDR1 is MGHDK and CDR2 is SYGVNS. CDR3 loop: CASSPDFYEQYF. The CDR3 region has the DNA TGTGCCAGCTCCCCCGATTTCTACGAGCAGTACTTC.

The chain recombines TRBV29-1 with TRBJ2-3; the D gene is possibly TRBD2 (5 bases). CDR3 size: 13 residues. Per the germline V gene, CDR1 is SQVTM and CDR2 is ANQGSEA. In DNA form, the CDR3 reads TGCAGTGAACGACTCGGGGTTGGAGATACGCAGTATTTT. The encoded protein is CSERLGVGDTQYF.

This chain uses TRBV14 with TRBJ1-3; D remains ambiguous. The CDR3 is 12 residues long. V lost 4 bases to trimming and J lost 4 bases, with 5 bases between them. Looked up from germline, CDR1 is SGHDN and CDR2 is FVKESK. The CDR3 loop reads CASSRGGNTIYF. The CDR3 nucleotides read TGTGCCAGCAGCCGAGGCGGAAACACCATATATTTT. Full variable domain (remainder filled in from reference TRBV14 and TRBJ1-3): EAGVTQFPSHSVIEKGQTVTLRCDPISGHDNLYWYRRVMGKEIKFLLHFVKESKQDESGMPNNRFLAERTGGTYSTLKVQPAELEDSGVYFCASSRGGNTIYFGEGSWLTVV.

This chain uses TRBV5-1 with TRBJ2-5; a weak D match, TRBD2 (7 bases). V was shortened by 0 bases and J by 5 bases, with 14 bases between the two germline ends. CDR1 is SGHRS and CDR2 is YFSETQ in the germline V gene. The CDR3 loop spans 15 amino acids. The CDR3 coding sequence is TGCGCCAGCAGCTTGGGCGGGGGCGAATTGGAGACCCAGTACTTC. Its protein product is CASSLGGGELETQYF.

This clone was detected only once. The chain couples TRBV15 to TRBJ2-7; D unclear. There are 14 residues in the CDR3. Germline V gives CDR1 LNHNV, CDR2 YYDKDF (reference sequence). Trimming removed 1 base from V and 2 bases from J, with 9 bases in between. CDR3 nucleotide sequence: TGTGCCACCAGCAGAGGCCCAGGTACCTACGAGCAGTACTTC. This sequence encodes CATSRGPGTYEQYF.

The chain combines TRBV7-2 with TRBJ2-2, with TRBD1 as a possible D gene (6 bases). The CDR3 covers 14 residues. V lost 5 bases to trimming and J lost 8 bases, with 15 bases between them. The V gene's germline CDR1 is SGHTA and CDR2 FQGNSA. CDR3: CASSPRTARGELFF. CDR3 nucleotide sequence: TGTGCCAGCAGCCCCCGGACAGCTCGAGGGGAGCTGTTTTTT. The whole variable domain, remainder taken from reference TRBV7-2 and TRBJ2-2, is GAGVSQSPSNKVTEKGKDVELRCDPISGHTALYWYRQSLGQGLEFLIYFQGNSAPDKSGLPSDRFSAERTGGSVSTLTIQRTQQEDSAVYLCASSPRTARGELFFGEGSRLTVL.

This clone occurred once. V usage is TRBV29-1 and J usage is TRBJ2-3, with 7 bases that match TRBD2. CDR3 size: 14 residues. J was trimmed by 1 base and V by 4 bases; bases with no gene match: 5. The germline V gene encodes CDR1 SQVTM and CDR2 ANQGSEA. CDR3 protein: CSVGDLAGTDTQYF. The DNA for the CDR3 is TGCAGCGTTGGGGACCTAGCGGGCACAGATACGCAGTATTTT.

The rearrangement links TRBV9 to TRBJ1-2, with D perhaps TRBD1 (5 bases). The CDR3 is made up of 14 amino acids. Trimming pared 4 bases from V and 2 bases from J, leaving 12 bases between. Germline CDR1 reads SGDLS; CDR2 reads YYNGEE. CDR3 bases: TGTGCCAGCAGCCCCGGGACCCTGAACTATGGCTACACCTTC. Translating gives CASSPGTLNYGYTF.

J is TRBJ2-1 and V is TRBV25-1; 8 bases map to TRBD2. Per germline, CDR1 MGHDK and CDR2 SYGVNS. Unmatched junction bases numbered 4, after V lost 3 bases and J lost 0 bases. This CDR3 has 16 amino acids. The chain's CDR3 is CASSDTSGSSYNEQFF. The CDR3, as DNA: TGTGCCAGCAGTGACACTAGCGGCAGCTCCTACAATGAGCAGTTCTTC.

Here the CDR3 DNA reads TGTGCCAGCAGCTTAGCGTCGGGCAATGAGCAGTTCTTC. It is translated as CASSLASGNEQFF. V usage is TRBV7-2 and J usage is TRBJ2-1, with D unresolved. There are 13 residues in the CDR3. Per germline, CDR1 SGHTA and CDR2 FQGNSA. V was shortened by 0 bases and J by 6 bases, with 6 bases between the two germline ends.

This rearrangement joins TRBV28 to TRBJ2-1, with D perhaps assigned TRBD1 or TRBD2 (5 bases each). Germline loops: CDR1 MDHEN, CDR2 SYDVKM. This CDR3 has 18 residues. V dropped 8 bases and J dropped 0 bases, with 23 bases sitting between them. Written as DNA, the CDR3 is TGTGCCAGCGGATTCACGGCCGGGACGTCCCGCTCCTACAATGAGCAGTTCTTC. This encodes CASGFTAGTSRSYNEQFF.